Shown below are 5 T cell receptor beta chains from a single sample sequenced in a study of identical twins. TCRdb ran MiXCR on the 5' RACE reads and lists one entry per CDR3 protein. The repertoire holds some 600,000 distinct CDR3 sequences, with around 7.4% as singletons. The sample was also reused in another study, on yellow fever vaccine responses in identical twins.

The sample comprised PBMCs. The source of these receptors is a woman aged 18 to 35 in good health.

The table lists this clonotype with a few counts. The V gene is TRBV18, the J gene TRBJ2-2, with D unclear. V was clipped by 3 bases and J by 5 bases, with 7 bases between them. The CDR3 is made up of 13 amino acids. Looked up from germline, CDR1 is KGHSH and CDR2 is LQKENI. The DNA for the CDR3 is TGTGCCAGCTCACCGGGCAAGACCGGGGAGCTGTTTTTT. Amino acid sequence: CASSPGKTGELFF.

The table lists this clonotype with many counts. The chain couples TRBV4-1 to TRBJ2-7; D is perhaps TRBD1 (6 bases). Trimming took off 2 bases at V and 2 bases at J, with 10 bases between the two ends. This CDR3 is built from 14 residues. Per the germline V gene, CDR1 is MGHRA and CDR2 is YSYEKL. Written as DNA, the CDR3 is TGCGCCAGCAGCCAAACGACAGGACCCTACGAGCAGTACGTC. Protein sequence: CASSQTTGPYEQYV.

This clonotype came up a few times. The CDR3 DNA follows: TGTGCCAGCACCAGAAACCACGAGCAGTACTTC. It translates to CASTRNHEQYF. The chain links TRBV27 to TRBJ2-7; D ambiguous. Trimming left V 7 bases short and J 5 bases short, with 9 bases between. The CDR3 runs to 11 residues. Germline V lookup: CDR1 MNHEY, CDR2 SMNVEV (reference sequence).

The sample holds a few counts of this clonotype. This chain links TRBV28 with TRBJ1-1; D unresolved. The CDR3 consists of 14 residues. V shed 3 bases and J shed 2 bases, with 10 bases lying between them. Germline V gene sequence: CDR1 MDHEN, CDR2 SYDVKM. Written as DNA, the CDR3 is TGTGCCAGCAGTTTTATCGGAGCAAACACTGAAGCTTTCTTT. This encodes CASSFIGANTEAFF.

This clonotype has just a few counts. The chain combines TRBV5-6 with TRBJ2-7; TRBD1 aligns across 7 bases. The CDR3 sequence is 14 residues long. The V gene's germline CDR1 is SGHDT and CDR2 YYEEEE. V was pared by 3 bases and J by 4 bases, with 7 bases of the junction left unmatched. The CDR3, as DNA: TGTGCCAGCAGCTCTCAGGGGGTGAGTTACGAGCAGTACTTC. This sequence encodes CASSSQGVSYEQYF.